One and the same sample provided the 6 T cell receptor beta chains below, sequenced in a study of T cell responses to AZD1222 COVID-19 vaccine (dated by TCRdb to the early 2020s). The time point label on this specimen signifies: baseline before first vaccination. The library came from the immunoSEQ multiplex PCR assay. The immuneACCESS repertoire file appears here via TCRdb, limited to in-frame rearrangements. These files lack a portion of the clones; in checked studies, under half of the deficit traces to unresolved V genes, and the cause of the others is not known. A total of about 120,000 clones appear in this sample, just over 85% of them only once. 8% to 10% of the sample comes from the top ten. The source material was peripheral blood, sampled on day 0 of AZD1222 vaccination. The source is an adult in good health.

To note about this clone: Sequence at one end of the junction differs from germline and may be a read error. CDR3 protein: CASSLGGGPHERFF. CDR3 coding DNA: TGTGCCAGCAGCTTAGGCGGGGGGCCCCACGAGCGGTTCTTC. The chain links TRBV7-9 to TRBJ2-1; 8 nucleotides agree with TRBD2. CDR3 length: 14 amino acids. CDR1 SEHNR and CDR2 FQNEAQ come from the germline V gene (reference sequence).

The CDR3 nucleotides are TGTGCCAGCAGTTACTCTCCTAGCGGGGGCTACGAGCAGTACTTC. Protein sequence: CASSYSPSGGYEQYF. V gene TRBV6-5 combines with J gene TRBJ2-7; 10 bases are a match to TRBD2. V shed 0 bases, J shed 3 bases, and the junction held 2 bases outside the gene matches. This CDR3 spans 15 amino acids. CDR1 and CDR2 (germline): MNHEY, SVGAGI.

V usage is TRBV28 and J usage is TRBJ1-1; 9 nucleotides agree with TRBD1. Germline V gene data show CDR1 as MDHEN and CDR2 as SYDVKM. There are 13 residues in the CDR3. The J segment lost 10 bases and the V segment lost 7 bases, leaving 10 bases of the junction unmatched. The CDR3 is CASITGTGLSAFF. The CDR3 DNA follows: TGTGCCAGCATCACCGGGACAGGGCTCTCAGCTTTCTTT.

DNA for the CDR3: TGTGCCAGCAGCTCCCTTCAGGGCCCGGGGTATGGCTACACCTTC. Amino acid sequence: CASSSLQGPGYGYTF. The chain has TRBV7-2 and TRBJ1-2; possible D gene TRBD1, 5 bases. Per the germline V gene, CDR1 is SGHTA and CDR2 is FQGNSA. This CDR3 spans 15 amino acids. The V gene lost 4 bases and the J gene lost 5 bases, with 17 bases spanning the gap.

CDR3 loop: CASGTVYNEQFF. The CDR3 DNA reads as TGTGCCAGCGGGACAGTATACAATGAGCAGTTCTTC. The rearrangement uses TRBV27 and TRBJ2-1; 7 nucleotides line up with TRBD1. The CDR3 contains 12 residues. V gave up 8 bases and J gave up 4 bases; unmatched junction bases: 2. CDR1 and CDR2 from the germline V gene are MNHEY and SMNVEV (reference sequence).

The chain has TRBV5-1 and TRBJ2-1, with unresolved D. The germline V and J ends were trimmed by 4 bases and 4 bases, with 9 bases remaining between them. The CDR3 spans 13 residues. CDR1 and CDR2 from the germline V gene are SGHRS and YFSETQ. CDR3 sequence reads: CASSLTSYNEQFF. DNA of the CDR3: TGCGCCAGCAGCCTAACAAGTTACAATGAGCAGTTCTTC.